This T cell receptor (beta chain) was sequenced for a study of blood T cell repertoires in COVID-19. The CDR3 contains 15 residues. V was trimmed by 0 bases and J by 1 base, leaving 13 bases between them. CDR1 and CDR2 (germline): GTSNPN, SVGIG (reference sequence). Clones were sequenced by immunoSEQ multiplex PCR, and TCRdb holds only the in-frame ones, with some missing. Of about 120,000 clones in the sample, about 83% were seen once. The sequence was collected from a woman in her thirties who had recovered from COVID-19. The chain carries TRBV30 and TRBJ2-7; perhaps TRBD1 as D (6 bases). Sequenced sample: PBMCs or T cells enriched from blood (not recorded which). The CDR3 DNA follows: TGTGCCTGGAGTGTAGTTGACAGGTTTTCCTACGAGCAGTACTTC. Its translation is CAWSVVDRFSYEQYF. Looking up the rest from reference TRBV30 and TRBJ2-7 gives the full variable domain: SQTIHQWPATLVQPVGSPLSLECTVEGTSNPNLYWYRQAAGRGLQLLFYSVGIGQISSEVPQNLSASRPQDRQFILSSKKLLLSDSGFYLCAWSVVDRFSYEQYFGPGTRLTVT.